A selection of T cell receptor beta chains follows, all from one sample in a study of blood T cell repertoires in COVID-19. The method was immunoSEQ multiplex PCR; TCRdb's version includes in-frame clones alone and lacks a portion of them. Among approximately 330,000 clones listed, roughly 86% were seen once. Source material: peripheral blood. The receptors were sampled from a man aged 30-40 years with COVID-19, enrolled during active disease. CDR3s include the opening cysteine and the closing phenylalanine or tryptophan. A D gene is named only where the DNA matches it firmly. Expanded clones are given a class, and other clones once, few, many or no size at all.

NA	TRBV4-2	TRBJ2-7	TRBD1	CASSQTTGEGYEQYF	TGTGCCAGCAGCCAAACCACAGGGGAAGGGTACGAGCAGTACTTC
few	TRBV7-2	TRBJ1-2	NA	CASSHPQAGWYGYTF	TGTGCCAGCAGCCACCCACAGGCAGGGTGGTATGGCTACACCTTC
NA	TRBV27	TRBJ1-5	NA	CASSERYSNQPQHF	TGTGCCAGCAGCGAGCGGTATAGCAATCAGCCCCAGCATTTT
once	TRBV29-1	TRBJ1-1	NA	CSVVSPGMNTEAFF	TGCAGCGTTGTATCGCCAGGGATGAACACTGAAGCTTTCTTT
NA	TRBV30	TRBJ2-5	TRBD1	CAWNPRQGAETQYF	TGTGCCTGGAACCCCCGGCAGGGGGCGGAGACCCAGTACTTC
NA	TRBV5-6	TRBJ1-1	TRBD1	CASSLRQGPWETEAFF	TGTGCCAGCAGCTTGAGACAGGGACCTTGGGAGACTGAAGCTTTCTTT
NA	TRBV24-1	TRBJ1-2	NA	CATSESTEHYGYTF	TGTGCCACCAGTGAATCGACAGAACACTATGGCTACACCTTC
NA	TRBV5-5	TRBJ2-3	NA	CASSLVLETQYF	TGTGCCAGCAGCTTGGTTCTAGAGACGCAGTATTTT
NA	TRBV11-2	TRBJ2-3	NA	CASSLEQFTDTQYF	TGTGCCAGCAGCTTAGAGCAGTTCACAGATACGCAGTATTTT
NA	TRBV20-1	TRBJ2-7	TRBD2	CSASRSGTSGRYADEQYF	TGCAGTGCTAGTAGATCCGGGACTAGCGGGAGATACGCCGACGAGCAGTACTTC
NA	TRBV30	TRBJ2-2	NA	CAWAGTSNTGELFF	TGTGCCTGGGCCGGGACTTCGAACACCGGGGAGCTGTTTTTT
NA	TRBV7-8	TRBJ1-1	TRBD1	CASSSGRGRVEAFF	TGTGCCAGCAGCTCTGGCAGGGGGCGGGTTGAAGCTTTCTTT
NA	TRBV2	TRBJ2-7	TRBD1	CASHDAGQGGHEQYF	TGTGCCAGCCATGACGCGGGACAGGGTGGCCACGAGCAGTACTTC
NA	TRBV29-1	TRBJ2-7	NA	CSVEADSYEQYF	TGCAGCGTTGAGGCTGACTCCTACGAGCAGTACTTC
NA	TRBV5-1	TRBJ2-3	NA	CASSDFTDTQYF	TGCGCCAGCAGCGACTTCACAGATACGCAGTATTTT
NA	TRBV28	TRBJ2-1	TRBD1	CASSPAGQGGGNEQFF	TGTGCCAGCAGTCCGGCCGGACAGGGGGGGGGCAATGAGCAGTTCTTC
NA	TRBV7-7	TRBJ2-3	TRBD2	CASSLVAGASTDTQYF	TGTGCCAGCTCTCTAGTAGCGGGGGCATCCACAGATACGCAGTATTTT
NA	TRBV19	TRBJ1-6	NA	CASNPWRVGGSPLHF	TGTGCCAGCAACCCCTGGAGAGTTGGCGGTTCACCCCTCCACTTT
NA	TRBV6-6	TRBJ2-7	NA	CASSLRRGRLQRYEQYF	TGTGCCAGCAGTCTACGTAGGGGCCGCCTCCAACGCTACGAGCAGTACTTC
NA	TRBV6-5	TRBJ2-7	TRBD2	CASSRRGDSQYEQYF	TGTGCCAGCAGTCGACGGGGGGACTCCCAGTACGAGCAGTACTTC
NA	TRBV25-1	TRBJ1-2	TRBD1	CASSESEGANYGYTF	TGTGCCAGCAGTGAATCGGAGGGGGCCAACTATGGCTACACCTTC
NA	TRBV28	TRBJ1-1	NA	CASSLVQRTEAFF	TGTGCCAGCAGTTTGGTGCAGAGGACTGAAGCTTTCTTT
NA	TRBV7-2	TRBJ2-7	TRBD2	CASSPRLAGKYEQYF	TGTGCCAGCAGTCCTCGACTAGCGGGAAAGTACGAGCAGTACTTC
NA	TRBV30	TRBJ2-5	TRBD1	CAWSTGQGAGRETQYF	TGTGCCTGGAGTACGGGCCAGGGGGCGGGAAGGGAGACCCAGTACTTC
NA	TRBV28	TRBJ2-7	NA	CASSIGNEQYF	TGTGCCAGCAGTATCGGGAACGAGCAGTACTTC
once	TRBV28	TRBJ2-2	TRBD1	CASSSNRGLYTGELFF	TGTGCCAGCAGTTCTAACAGGGGGCTTTATACCGGGGAGCTGTTTTTT
once	TRBV9	TRBJ2-1	NA	CASSPRLEEWENEQFF	TGTGCCAGCAGCCCCCGCCTGGAGGAGTGGGAAAATGAGCAGTTCTTC
NA	TRBV6-5	TRBJ2-7	TRBD2	CASSYSGGLSSYEQYF	TGTGCCAGCAGTTACTCGGGGGGGTTGAGCTCCTACGAGCAGTACTTC
NA	TRBV7-6	TRBJ2-3	TRBD1	CASSLNRDRGTDTQYF	TGTGCCAGCAGCTTAAACCGGGACAGGGGCACAGATACGCAGTATTTT
NA	TRBV7-9	TRBJ2-1	TRBD1	CASSLSLTGPNNEQFF	TGTGCCAGCAGCTTATCCTTGACAGGGCCCAACAATGAGCAGTTCTTC
NA	TRBV7-7	TRBJ2-5	NA	CASSLRQGLYQETQYF	TGTGCCAGCAGCTTACGGCAGGGACTCTACCAAGAGACCCAGTACTTC